The rows below give T cell receptor beta chains drawn from one sample of a study of blood T cell repertoires in COVID-19. Only in-frame clones appear in the TCRdb table, and some are missing; sequencing was by immunoSEQ multiplex PCR. Of 30,000 to 40,000 clones in the sample, around 86% are singletons; the top ten hold about 9.5%. Sequenced sample: peripheral blood. The receptors shown here come from an elderly man with active COVID-19. CDR3s include the opening cysteine and the closing phenylalanine or tryptophan. Each record gives: CDR3 DNA, CDR3 protein, clone size, J gene, D gene, V gene. A D gene is named only where the DNA matches it firmly. Some rows mark clone size as missing; the rest say once, few, many or name a class of expanded clone.

cdr3_nt: TGTGCCAGCAGCTTGCCCTCGGGGGGTCAAGAGACCCAGTACTTC; cdr3_aa: CASSLPSGGQETQYF; clone_size: .; j_call: TRBJ2-5; d_call: TRBD2; v_call: TRBV5-4
cdr3_nt: TGTGCCAGCGGACTAGCGACAGATACGCAGTATTTT; cdr3_aa: CASGLATDTQYF; clone_size: .; j_call: TRBJ2-3; d_call: TRBD2; v_call: TRBV12-3/TRBV12-4
cdr3_nt: TGTGCCAGCAGTATTCAGGGAGGCAATTCACCCCTCCACTTT; cdr3_aa: CASSIQGGNSPLHF; clone_size: .; j_call: TRBJ1-6; d_call: .; v_call: TRBV6-5
cdr3_nt: TGCGCCAGCAGCCAGGACAGGGGAGGTGGAAACACCATATATTTT; cdr3_aa: CASSQDRGGGNTIYF; clone_size: .; j_call: TRBJ1-3; d_call: TRBD1; v_call: TRBV4-3
cdr3_nt: TGTGCCAGCAGCTTACTAGATACGCAGTATTTT; cdr3_aa: CASSLLDTQYF; clone_size: .; j_call: TRBJ2-3; d_call: .; v_call: TRBV7-8
cdr3_nt: TGCGCCAGCATCGACAGGTCCTACGAGCAGTACTTC; cdr3_aa: CASIDRSYEQYF; clone_size: once; j_call: TRBJ2-7; d_call: .; v_call: TRBV5-1
cdr3_nt: TGTGCCAGCAGTGAATGGGGGGCTGGAAACACCATATATTTT; cdr3_aa: CASSEWGAGNTIYF; clone_size: .; j_call: TRBJ1-3; d_call: .; v_call: TRBV6-1
cdr3_nt: TGTGCCAGCAGCCCCGGTGGAGTCAGCGGCTATGGCTACACCTTC; cdr3_aa: CASSPGGVSGYGYTF; clone_size: .; j_call: TRBJ1-2; d_call: .; v_call: TRBV6-5
cdr3_nt: TGTGCCACCCGGACAGGGAATGAGCAGTTCTTC; cdr3_aa: CATRTGNEQFF; clone_size: .; j_call: TRBJ2-1; d_call: TRBD1; v_call: TRBV28
cdr3_nt: TGCGCCAGCAGAGAAGCAGGGGGTAACGGAAACACCATATATTTT; cdr3_aa: CASREAGGNGNTIYF; clone_size: .; j_call: TRBJ1-3; d_call: TRBD1; v_call: TRBV10-2
cdr3_nt: TGTGCCAGCAAGGCCGGAGGGTTTATCACGGGGGGTAAGCAGTTCTTC; cdr3_aa: CASKAGGFITGGKQFF; clone_size: .; j_call: TRBJ2-1; d_call: TRBD2; v_call: TRBV27
cdr3_nt: TGTGCCACCGCACTAGCGAGTAGCACAGATACGCAGTATTTT; cdr3_aa: CATALASSTDTQYF; clone_size: .; j_call: TRBJ2-3; d_call: TRBD2; v_call: TRBV24-1
cdr3_nt: TGTGCCAGCAGTTACCGAACAGGCTACGAGCAGTACTTC; cdr3_aa: CASSYRTGYEQYF; clone_size: .; j_call: TRBJ2-7; d_call: .; v_call: TRBV6-5
cdr3_nt: TGTGCCAGCAGCAGCCAAAGCGGGGGACTAGCGGGATTGACCTACGAGCAGTACTTC; cdr3_aa: CASSSQSGGLAGLTYEQYF; clone_size: .; j_call: TRBJ2-7; d_call: .; v_call: TRBV21-1
cdr3_nt: TGTGCCAGCTCACGAACGGGACTAGCGAATTCTGGGGCCAACGTCCTGACTTTC; cdr3_aa: CASSRTGLANSGANVLTF; clone_size: .; j_call: TRBJ2-6; d_call: TRBD2; v_call: TRBV18
cdr3_nt: TGTGCCAGTAGTCCTCAACGACAGGGTGACTATGGCTACACCTTC; cdr3_aa: CASSPQRQGDYGYTF; clone_size: .; j_call: TRBJ1-2; d_call: TRBD1; v_call: TRBV19
cdr3_nt: TGTGCCAGCGACTCCTTAGGGGCTGGCTACACCTTC; cdr3_aa: CASDSLGAGYTF; clone_size: .; j_call: TRBJ1-2; d_call: .; v_call: TRBV28
cdr3_nt: TGTGCCAGCAGCCCTTCCTTTAGCGGATTCTCATTACGCAGCTCCTACGAGCAGTACTTC; cdr3_aa: CASSPSFSGFSLRSSYEQYF; clone_size: few; j_call: TRBJ2-7; d_call: .; v_call: TRBV28
cdr3_nt: TGTGCCAGCAGCTTCGACAGGGGATTGAACACTGAAGCTTTCTTT; cdr3_aa: CASSFDRGLNTEAFF; clone_size: once; j_call: TRBJ1-1; d_call: TRBD1; v_call: TRBV11-2
cdr3_nt: TGTGCCAGCCGAATAAGCGGGAGAATAAACGAGCAGTACTTC; cdr3_aa: CASRISGRINEQYF; clone_size: .; j_call: TRBJ2-7; d_call: TRBD2; v_call: TRBV28
cdr3_nt: TGCGCCAGCAGCCTCAAACACCCTAGCGGGGATATTTACGAGCAGTACTTC; cdr3_aa: CASSLKHPSGDIYEQYF; clone_size: .; j_call: TRBJ2-7; d_call: TRBD2; v_call: TRBV4-1
cdr3_nt: TGTGCCAGCAGCCGCGCGGCTGAAGCTTTCTTT; cdr3_aa: CASSRAAEAFF; clone_size: .; j_call: TRBJ1-1; d_call: .; v_call: TRBV5-4
cdr3_nt: TGTGCCAGCAGCTTAGCGGGAGGGAACACCGGGGAGCTGTTTTTT; cdr3_aa: CASSLAGGNTGELFF; clone_size: once; j_call: TRBJ2-2; d_call: .; v_call: TRBV7-9
cdr3_nt: TGTGCCAGCACGGAAGGGACAGCCAATCAGCCCCAGCATTTT; cdr3_aa: CASTEGTANQPQHF; clone_size: .; j_call: TRBJ1-5; d_call: TRBD1; v_call: TRBV28
cdr3_nt: TGTGCCAGCAGCTTCAGACTAGCGGGAGGAGGGGATACGCAGTATTTT; cdr3_aa: CASSFRLAGGGDTQYF; clone_size: .; j_call: TRBJ2-3; d_call: TRBD2; v_call: TRBV7-2
cdr3_nt: TGTGCCAGCTGGAACAGGGTAACCGGGGAGCTGTTTTTT; cdr3_aa: CASWNRVTGELFF; clone_size: .; j_call: TRBJ2-2; d_call: .; v_call: TRBV27
cdr3_nt: TGTGCCAGTACCCCGTCGGGACAGGGAAGCTATGGCTACACCTTC; cdr3_aa: CASTPSGQGSYGYTF; clone_size: .; j_call: TRBJ1-2; d_call: TRBD1; v_call: TRBV19
cdr3_nt: TGCGCCAGCAGTGTGGGGGGGTCCGGCTCCGAGCAGTACTTC; cdr3_aa: CASSVGGSGSEQYF; clone_size: once; j_call: TRBJ2-7; d_call: TRBD2; v_call: TRBV10-1
cdr3_nt: TGTGCCAGCAGCGTACAGGGGGTCAACACCGGGGAGCTGTTTTTT; cdr3_aa: CASSVQGVNTGELFF; clone_size: .; j_call: TRBJ2-2; d_call: TRBD1; v_call: TRBV9
cdr3_nt: TGTGCCAGCAGCCTAGGGGCGGGAGGAGAGACCCAGTACTTC; cdr3_aa: CASSLGAGGETQYF; clone_size: .; j_call: TRBJ2-5; d_call: TRBD2; v_call: TRBV11-3
cdr3_nt: TGTGCCTGGAGTGTACCAGGGGGCAGGGGGCTGAACACTGAAGCTTTCTTT; cdr3_aa: CAWSVPGGRGLNTEAFF; clone_size: .; j_call: TRBJ1-1; d_call: TRBD1; v_call: TRBV30